The next 2 T cell receptor beta chains were all read from a single sample in a study of cytomegalovirus exposure and HLA in healthy donors. It was with 60 Vbeta and 13 Jbeta primers that the PCR ran. Sequenced by immunoSEQ multiplex PCR; TCRdb stores in-frame clones only, minus some. Here the sample spans around 110,000 clones, more than 55% being singletons. The sample was PBMCs. The receptors originated from a young man in good health and CMV-seronegative.

This clone was recorded only once. V usage is TRBV4-2 and J usage is TRBJ2-1; TRBD2 agrees at 7 bases. V lost 2 bases to trimming and J lost 8 bases; unmatched junction nucleotides: 3. The CDR3 extends over 13 amino acids. Germline V gene sequence: CDR1 LGHNA, CDR2 YNFKEQ. CDR3 nucleotides: TGTGCCAGCAGCCAATACCTAGCGGATGAGCAGTTCTTC. Amino acid sequence: CASSQYLADEQFF.

This clone showed up just a few times. V gene TRBV10-3 combines with J gene TRBJ2-7; maybe TRBD1 (6 bases). This CDR3 comprises 19 residues. Per the germline V gene, CDR1 is ENHRY and CDR2 is SYGVKD. V was shortened by 0 bases and J by 5 bases, with 26 bases between the two germline ends. CDR3 in DNA: TGTGCCATCAGTGAGTCTAGAGTAGGGAGCAGGGGCTCTCGGGACGAGCAGTACTTC. This encodes CAISESRVGSRGSRDEQYF.